This T cell receptor beta chain derives from a study of control samples from healthy donors and cancer patients. The table came from immunoSEQ multiplex PCR; TCRdb's copy has only in-frame clones and leaves some out. The table shows roughly 55,000 clones, with around 95% occurring only once. Comments on this clone: Other DNA variants within this sample encode the same CDR3.

V lost 0 bases to trimming and J lost 0 bases, with 3 bases between them. This CDR3 spans 13 amino acids. Germline CDR1 reads SGHRS; CDR2 reads YFSETQ. Sequenced sample: blood. V usage is TRBV5-1 and J usage is TRBJ1-1; D unresolved. The sequence was obtained from a young woman in good health. This CDR3 reads CASSLVLNTEAFF. CDR3 DNA sequence: TGCGCCAGCAGCTTGGTGCTGAACACTGAAGCTTTCTTT.